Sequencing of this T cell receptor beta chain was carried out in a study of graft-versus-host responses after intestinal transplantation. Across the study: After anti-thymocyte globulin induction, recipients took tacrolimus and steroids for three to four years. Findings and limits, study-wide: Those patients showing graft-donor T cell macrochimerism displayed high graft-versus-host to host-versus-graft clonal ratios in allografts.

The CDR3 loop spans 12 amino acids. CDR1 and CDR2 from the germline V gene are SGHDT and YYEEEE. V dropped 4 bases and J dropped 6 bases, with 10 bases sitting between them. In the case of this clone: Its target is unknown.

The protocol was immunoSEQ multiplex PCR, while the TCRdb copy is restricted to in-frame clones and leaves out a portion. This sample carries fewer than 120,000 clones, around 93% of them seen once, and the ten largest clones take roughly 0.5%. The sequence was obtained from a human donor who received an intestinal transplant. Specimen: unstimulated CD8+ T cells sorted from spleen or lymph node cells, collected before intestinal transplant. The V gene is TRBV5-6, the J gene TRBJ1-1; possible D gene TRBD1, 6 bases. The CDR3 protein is CASSLGASEAFF. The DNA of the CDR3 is TGTGCCAGCAGCCTGGGGGCATCTGAAGCTTTCTTT.